These 3 T cell receptor beta chains came from one sample sequenced in a study of shared clonotypes between healthy human individuals. Produced via immunoSEQ multiplex PCR; TCRdb's table is partial and in-frame only. This sample has about 1.1 million clones, with roughly 74% found just once. Sequenced input: memory CD4+ T cells from PBMCs. Documented subset: CD45RA-negative fraction. The receptors come from a man aged 18 to 29 in good health. Some clones in this sample may be carry-over from other donors' samples.

The CDR3 DNA reads TGTGCCAGCAGCTTAATGGTTTACAATGAGCAGTTCTTC. Its protein is CASSLMVYNEQFF. V gene TRBV7-2 combines with J gene TRBJ2-1; D not certain. The CDR3 covers 13 residues. Germline CDR1 is SGHTA and CDR2 is FQGNSA. The germline V and J ends were trimmed by 2 bases and 4 bases, with 6 bases remaining between them.

The CDR3, as DNA: TGTGCCAGCAGCGTGTACAGGGGAAACACCATATATTTT. Residues: CASSVYRGNTIYF. This chain joins TRBV7-9 and TRBJ1-3; D is perhaps TRBD1 (5 bases). Trimming stripped 5 bases from V and 4 bases from J, with 9 bases between. The CDR3 spans 13 residues. CDR1 is SEHNR and CDR2 is FQNEAQ in the germline V gene (reference sequence).

V usage is TRBV25-1 and J usage is TRBJ1-1; no firm D call. The germline V gene has CDR1 MGHDK and CDR2 SYGVNS. V was trimmed by 0 bases and J by 4 bases, leaving 9 bases between them. This CDR3 is 14 amino acids long. CDR3 DNA: TGTGCCAGCAGTGAATACCCCTTGGGCACTGAAGCTTTCTTT. Translating gives CASSEYPLGTEAFF.